Listed below are T cell receptor beta chains from one sample, sequenced in a study of response to subunit inactivated influenza vaccine. TCRdb re-called the RT-PCR reads through MiXCR, storing one row per CDR3 protein. The table has hundreds of thousands of distinct CDR3 sequences, about 25% seen once; the top ten hold 1.9%. The sample in question was CD4+ T cells sorted from PBMCs, obtained about 5 days after vaccination. The receptor set was obtained from a middle-aged man who received an inactivated influenza vaccine. Both conserved end residues are part of each CDR3. D genes are given only for firm matches. Clone size, where shown, is once, few, many, or a class for clones that have expanded.

j_call clone_size v_call d_call cdr3_aa cdr3_nt
TRBJ2-1 - TRBV18 TRBD2 CASASGSGDEQFF TGTGCCAGCGCGAGCGGGAGTGGCGATGAGCAGTTCTTC
TRBJ2-3 - TRBV24-1 TRBD2 CATSESGGITDTQYF TGTGCCACCAGTGAAAGCGGGGGTATTACAGATACGCAGTATTTT
TRBJ2-7 few TRBV20-1 TRBD1 CSARAGTGSYEQYF TGCAGTGCTAGAGCCGGGACAGGGTCCTACGAGCAGTACTTC
TRBJ1-1 - TRBV10-3 TRBD1 CAISDYSSGQMNTEAFF TGTGCCATCAGTGATTATTCCTCGGGACAGATGAACACTGAAGCTTTCTTT
TRBJ2-3 - TRBV4-1 TRBD1 CASSQAGQGANTQYF TGCGCCAGCAGCCAAGCCGGGCAGGGGGCAAATACGCAGTATTTT
TRBJ2-4 - TRBV5-1 TRBD1 CVSSMDRGLNIQYF TGCGTCAGCAGCATGGACAGGGGTTTGAACATTCAGTACTTC
TRBJ2-1 - TRBV20-1 - CSGLLSGTNNEQFF TGCAGTGGACTCCTTAGCGGTACTAACAATGAGCAGTTCTTC
TRBJ1-2 many TRBV7-8 TRBD1 CASSLQGLGYTF TGTGCCAGCAGCCTACAGGGGCTCGGCTACACCTTC
TRBJ2-7 few TRBV11-2 - CASSKQGNYEQYF TGTGCCAGCAGCAAACAGGGAAACTACGAGCAGTACTTC
TRBJ2-1 - TRBV20-1 - CSARDYAGPSYNEQFF TGCAGTGCTAGAGATTATGCGGGCCCCTCCTACAATGAGCAGTTCTTC
TRBJ2-2 few TRBV2 - CASSTTRRVGTGELFF TGTGCCAGCAGTACTACCCGGAGGGTAGGCACCGGGGAGCTGTTTTTT
TRBJ2-6 - TRBV20-1 TRBD2 CSARAPFSSGGAWYGANVLTF TGCAGTGCTAGAGCCCCGTTTTCTAGCGGGGGGGCCTGGTACGGGGCCAACGTCCTGACTTTC
TRBJ2-5 few TRBV10-3 - CAISDMGGRETQYF TGTGCCATCAGTGATATGGGGGGTCGAGAGACCCAGTACTTC
TRBJ1-1 - TRBV7-9 TRBD1 CASSTRQGPEAFF TGTGCCAGCAGCACCCGACAGGGTCCTGAAGCTTTCTTT
TRBJ1-3 few TRBV12-3/TRBV12-4 - CASRIRGAASGNTIYF TGTGCCAGCAGAATCAGGGGCGCAGCCTCTGGAAACACCATATATTTT
TRBJ2-7 - TRBV15 - CATSRDYGYEQYF TGTGCCACCAGCAGAGATTATGGATACGAGCAGTACTTC